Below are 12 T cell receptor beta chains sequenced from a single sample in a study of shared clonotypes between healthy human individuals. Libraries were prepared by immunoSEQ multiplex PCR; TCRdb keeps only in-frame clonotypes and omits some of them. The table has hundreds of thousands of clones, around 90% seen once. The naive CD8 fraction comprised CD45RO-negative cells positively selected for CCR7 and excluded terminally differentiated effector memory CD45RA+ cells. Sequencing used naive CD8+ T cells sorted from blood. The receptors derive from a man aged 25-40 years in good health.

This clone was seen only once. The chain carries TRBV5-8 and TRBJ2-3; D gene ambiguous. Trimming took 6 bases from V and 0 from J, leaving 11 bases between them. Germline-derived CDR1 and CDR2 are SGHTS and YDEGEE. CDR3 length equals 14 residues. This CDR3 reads CASNLRHSTDTQYF. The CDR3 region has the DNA TGTGCCAGCAATCTCCGCCACAGCACAGATACGCAGTATTTT.

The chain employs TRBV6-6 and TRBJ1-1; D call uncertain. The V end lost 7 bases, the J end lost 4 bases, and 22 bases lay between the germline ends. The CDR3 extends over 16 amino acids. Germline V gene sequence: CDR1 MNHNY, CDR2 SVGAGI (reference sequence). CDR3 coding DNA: TGTGCCAGCATCCTATTACCTGGAGGGTGGAGCACTGAAGCTTTCTTT. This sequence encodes CASILLPGGWSTEAFF.

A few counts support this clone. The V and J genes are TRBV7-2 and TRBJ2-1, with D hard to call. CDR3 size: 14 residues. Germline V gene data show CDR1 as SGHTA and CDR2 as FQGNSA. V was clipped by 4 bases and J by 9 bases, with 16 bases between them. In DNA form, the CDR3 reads TGTGCCAGCAGCTATATGGGGTACACAATTGAGCAGTTCTTC. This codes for CASSYMGYTIEQFF. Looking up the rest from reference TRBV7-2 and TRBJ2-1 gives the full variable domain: GAGVSQSPSNKVTEKGKDVELRCDPISGHTALYWYRQSLGQGLEFLIYFQGNSAPDKSGLPSDRFSAERTGGSVSTLTIQRTQQEDSAVYLCASSYMGYTIEQFFGPGTRLTVL.

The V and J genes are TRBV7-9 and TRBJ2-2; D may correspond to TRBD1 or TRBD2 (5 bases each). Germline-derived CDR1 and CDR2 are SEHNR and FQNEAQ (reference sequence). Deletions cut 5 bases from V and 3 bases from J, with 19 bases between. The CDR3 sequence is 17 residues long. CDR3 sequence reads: CASSQRGAGRDTGELFF. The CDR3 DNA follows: TGTGCCAGCAGCCAAAGAGGGGCAGGGAGAGACACCGGGGAGCTGTTTTTT.

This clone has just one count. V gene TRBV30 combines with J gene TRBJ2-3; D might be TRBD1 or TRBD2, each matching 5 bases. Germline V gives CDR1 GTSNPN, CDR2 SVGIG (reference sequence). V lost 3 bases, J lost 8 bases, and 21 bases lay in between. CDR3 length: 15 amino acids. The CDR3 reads CAWSLVVRGTGTQYF. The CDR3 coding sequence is TGTGCCTGGAGCCTAGTAGTGAGGGGTACCGGTACGCAGTATTTT.

The CDR3 DNA sequence: TGTGCCAGCAGCTTCCCCTCGGATGAGCAGTTCTTC. Translation: CASSFPSDEQFF. This chain uses TRBV11-2 with TRBJ2-1; the D is unclear. The length of the CDR3 is 12 residues. The V gene's germline CDR1 is SGHAT and CDR2 FQNNGV. Trimming left V 3 bases short and J 8 bases short, with 8 bases between.

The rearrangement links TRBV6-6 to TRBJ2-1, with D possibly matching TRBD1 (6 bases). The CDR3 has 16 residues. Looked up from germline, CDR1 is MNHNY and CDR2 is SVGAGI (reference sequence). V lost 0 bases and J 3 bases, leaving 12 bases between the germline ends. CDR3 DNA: TGTGCCAGCAGTTACTCGGCACAGGGTGGCTACAATGAGCAGTTCTTC. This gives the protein CASSYSAQGGYNEQFF.

DNA of the CDR3: TGTGCCAGTAGTATGTTGGCGAGCTCCTACGAGCAGTACTTC. Translating gives CASSMLASSYEQYF. The rearrangement links TRBV19 to TRBJ2-7; D is ambiguous. There are 14 residues in the CDR3. Germline CDR1 reads LNHDA; CDR2 reads SQIVND (reference sequence). Trimming shortened V by 3 bases and J by 0 bases, and 9 bases separated the two germline ends.

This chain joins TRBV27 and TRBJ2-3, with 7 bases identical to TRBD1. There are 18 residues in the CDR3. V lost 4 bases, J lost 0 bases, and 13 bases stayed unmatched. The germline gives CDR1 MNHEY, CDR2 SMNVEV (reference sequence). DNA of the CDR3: TGTGCCAGCAGTTCCCGCCTCGACAGGGTCCCAAGCACAGATACGCAGTATTTT. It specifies CASSSRLDRVPSTDTQYF.

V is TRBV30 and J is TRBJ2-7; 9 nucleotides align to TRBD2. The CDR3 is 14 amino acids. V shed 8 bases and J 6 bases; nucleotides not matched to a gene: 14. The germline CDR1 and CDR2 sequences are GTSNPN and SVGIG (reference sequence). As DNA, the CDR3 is TGTGCCATCACGGGGCCAGCGGGAGGAGGCGAGCAGTACTTC. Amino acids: CAITGPAGGGEQYF.

The CDR3 is CASSRIGQGFNQPQHF. The CDR3 coding sequence is TGCGCCAGCAGCCGGATCGGACAGGGCTTCAATCAGCCCCAGCATTTT. V gene TRBV4-1 combines with J gene TRBJ1-5; TRBD1 matches at 8 bases. CDR3 size: 16 residues. The V gene's germline CDR1 is MGHRA and CDR2 YSYEKL. With V trimmed by 4 bases and J by 3 bases, 8 bases remained unmatched.

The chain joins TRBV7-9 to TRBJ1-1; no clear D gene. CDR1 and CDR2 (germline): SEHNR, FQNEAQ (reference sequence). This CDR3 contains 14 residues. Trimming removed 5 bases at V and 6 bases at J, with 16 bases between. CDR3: CASSPAGGFAEAFF. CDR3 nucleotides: TGTGCCAGCAGCCCAGCGGGAGGTTTCGCTGAAGCTTTCTTT.